The 5 T cell receptor beta chains below all came from one sample that was sequenced in a study of T cell responses to AZD1222 COVID-19 vaccine. Libraries were prepared by immunoSEQ multiplex PCR; TCRdb keeps only in-frame clonotypes and omits some of them. Among 110,000 to 150,000 clones listed, 85% to 95% were seen once. The specimen comprised peripheral blood, sampled after recovery from COVID-19. The receptors were sampled from an adult who had recovered from COVID-19.

The rearrangement links TRBV15 to TRBJ2-7, with 7 bases fitting TRBD1. V gave up 0 bases and J gave up 2 bases; unmatched junction bases: 10. Germline CDR1 and CDR2: LNHNV and YYDKDF (reference sequence). The CDR3 sequence is 17 residues long. The CDR3 here is CATSRDLKTGNPYEQYF. Here the CDR3 DNA reads TGTGCCACCAGCAGAGATCTTAAGACAGGGAACCCCTACGAGCAGTACTTC.

This chain links TRBV10-3 with TRBJ1-1; TRBD1 matches at 7 bases. Germline lookup yields CDR1 ENHRY and CDR2 SYGVKD. The CDR3 has 13 amino acids. The junction had 8 bases not matched to a gene; V was cut back by 10 bases and J by 3 bases. The CDR3: CATRRQGDTEAFF. The CDR3 region has the DNA TGTGCCACTCGTAGACAGGGTGACACTGAAGCTTTCTTT.

The chain joins TRBV19 to TRBJ1-5, with 7 bases aligning to TRBD1. Germline CDR1 reads LNHDA; CDR2 reads SQIVND (reference sequence). The trim removed 5 bases at V and 4 bases at J, leaving 8 bases unmatched. The CDR3 has 15 amino acids. The CDR3 sequence: CASSLGDRRNQPQHF. CDR3 DNA: TGTGCCAGTAGTCTGGGGGACAGACGAAATCAGCCCCAGCATTTT.

The CDR3 coding sequence is TGTGCCAGCAGTTTTGGGGGTGGCTACACCTTC. Translating gives CASSFGGGYTF. V gene TRBV6-5 combines with J gene TRBJ1-2, with D possibly matching TRBD1 (5 bases). The ends were cut back, 4 bases at V and 7 bases at J, with 7 bases in the middle. CDR3 length: 11 residues. Germline V CDR1 and CDR2: MNHEY, SVGAGI.

The chain is built from TRBV6-5 and TRBJ1-2; tentatively, D is TRBD1 (5 bases). This CDR3 has 13 residues. Trimming removed 7 bases from V and 6 bases from J, with 15 bases in between. From germline, CDR1 is MNHEY and CDR2 SVGAGI. DNA of the CDR3: TGTGCCAGCACGCGTATTCGAGGGGATGGCTACACCTTC. Protein sequence: CASTRIRGDGYTF.